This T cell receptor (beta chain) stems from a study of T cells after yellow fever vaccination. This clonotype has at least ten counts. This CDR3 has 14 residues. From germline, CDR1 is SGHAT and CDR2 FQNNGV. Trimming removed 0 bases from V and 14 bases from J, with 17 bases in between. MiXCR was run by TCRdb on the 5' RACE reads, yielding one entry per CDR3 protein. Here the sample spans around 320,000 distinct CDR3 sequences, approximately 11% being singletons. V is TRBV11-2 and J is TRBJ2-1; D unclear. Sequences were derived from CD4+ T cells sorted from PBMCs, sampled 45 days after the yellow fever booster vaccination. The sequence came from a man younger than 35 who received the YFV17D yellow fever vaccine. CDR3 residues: CASSLDPLSGREFF. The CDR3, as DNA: TGTGCCAGCAGCTTAGACCCCCTCAGTGGTCGTGAGTTCTTC.